These T cell receptor beta chains were read from a single sample in a study of post-analysis software for immune sequencing data. One entry per CDR3 protein, called by TCRdb with MiXCR from the PCR reads. Of under 900,000 distinct CDR3 sequences in the sample, about 50% were seen once. The sample consisted of blood. These receptors were collected from a girl between 10 and 17 years old with multiple sclerosis. Both conserved end residues are part of each CDR3. A D gene is named only where the DNA matches it firmly. Clone size is shown for a subset of rows, as once, few, many or a class of expanded clone.

j_gene	v_gene	d_gene	abundance	CDR3aa	CDR3nt
TRBJ2-7	TRBV5-1	TRBD1	-	CASSSIRDRAKYEQYF	TGCGCCAGCAGCTCGATCCGGGACAGGGCTAAATACGAGCAGTACTTC
TRBJ2-2	TRBV7-2	-	-	CASSVLPAGTSNTGELFF	TGTGCCAGCAGCGTTCTGCCTGCCGGGACTTCAAACACCGGGGAGCTGTTTTTT
TRBJ2-1	TRBV10-3	TRBD2	-	CAISESGGSSYNEQFF	TGTGCCATCAGTGAGTCCGGCGGGAGCTCCTACAATGAGCAGTTCTTC
TRBJ1-2	TRBV5-1	TRBD1	few	CASSLEGTGDGYTF	TGCGCCAGCAGCTTGGAGGGGACAGGGGATGGCTACACCTTC
TRBJ2-7	TRBV5-1	TRBD2	-	CASSLVLAETYEQYF	TGCGCCAGCAGCTTGGTACTAGCGGAGACCTACGAGCAGTACTTC
TRBJ2-7	TRBV4-2	TRBD2	-	CASSQASGDGGEQYF	TGTGCCAGCAGCCAAGCTAGCGGGGACGGGGGCGAGCAGTACTTC
TRBJ1-2	TRBV29-1	TRBD1	few	CSAAGGGYGYTF	TGCAGCGCCGCAGGGGGTGGCTATGGCTACACCTTC
TRBJ2-7	TRBV12-3/TRBV12-4	-	few	CASRRALGEASYEQYF	TGTGCCAGCAGGCGGGCCCTCGGGGAAGCATCCTACGAGCAGTACTTC
TRBJ1-2	TRBV29-1	-	-	CSVRDPKRSGYTF	TGCAGCGTCCGGGACCCCAAACGTTCTGGCTACACCTTC
TRBJ2-1	TRBV5-1	TRBD2	-	CASSFPSGQSSYNEQFF	TGCGCCAGCAGCTTCCCTAGCGGGCAAAGCTCCTACAATGAGCAGTTCTTC
TRBJ1-5	TRBV20-1	-	-	CSARRGMSNQPQHF	TGCAGTGCTAGAAGGGGGATGAGCAATCAGCCCCAGCATTTT
TRBJ1-1	TRBV12-3/TRBV12-4	TRBD1	-	CASRDGTAVAAFF	TGTGCCAGCAGGGACGGGACAGCTGTTGCAGCTTTCTTT
TRBJ2-7	TRBV7-9	-	few	CASSNPGPSYEQYF	TGTGCCAGCAGTAACCCGGGACCTTCCTACGAGCAGTACTTC
TRBJ1-1	TRBV6-6	TRBD1	-	CASSQLKTGTEAFF	TGTGCCAGCAGCCAACTCAAGACAGGGACTGAAGCTTTCTTT
TRBJ2-1	TRBV7-9	-	-	CASSFGWRATGNEQFF	TGTGCCAGCAGCTTCGGGTGGCGCGCAACGGGGAATGAGCAGTTCTTC
TRBJ1-2	TRBV7-9	TRBD1	once	CASSFGTVETYGYTF	TGTGCCAGCAGCTTCGGGACAGTAGAGACCTATGGCTACACCTTC
TRBJ1-4	TRBV20-1	-	-	CSAPKGAGRNEKLFF	TGCAGTGCTCCAAAAGGGGCCGGACGAAATGAAAAACTGTTTTTT
TRBJ2-5	TRBV20-1	TRBD2	-	CSASKLAGDPRETQYF	TGCAGTGCTAGCAAACTAGCGGGGGATCCCCGAGAGACCCAGTACTTC
TRBJ2-5	TRBV5-1	TRBD2	-	CASSSGLVREGTQYF	TGCGCCAGCAGCTCGGGACTAGTCAGGGAAGGGACCCAGTACTTC
TRBJ2-7	TRBV29-1	-	-	CSVEEQTDRYLYEQYF	TGCAGCGTTGAAGAACAGACGGACAGATACCTCTACGAGCAGTACTTC
TRBJ2-7	TRBV3-1	-	few	CASSHYPVGGEQYF	TGTGCCAGCAGCCATTACCCAGTTGGGGGGGAGCAGTACTTC
TRBJ1-1	TRBV20-1	-	-	CSARDPPGEYGEAFF	TGCAGTGCTAGAGACCCGCCGGGAGAATATGGTGAAGCTTTCTTT
TRBJ1-2	TRBV12-5	-	-	CASGLRLSARKNGYTF	TGTGCTAGTGGTTTACGCCTTTCTGCGCGGAAAAATGGCTACACCTTC
TRBJ2-1	TRBV29-1	TRBD1	-	CSASRDRVNEQFF	TGCAGCGCTAGCCGGGACAGGGTCAATGAGCAGTTCTTC
TRBJ2-7	TRBV13	-	once	CASSSKRKERYEEQYF	TGTGCCAGCAGCTCAAAACGCAAGGAAAGATACGAAGAGCAGTACTTC
TRBJ1-1	TRBV27	TRBD1	-	CASSLGQGGLNTEAFF	TGTGCCAGCAGTTTGGGACAGGGAGGGCTGAACACTGAAGCTTTCTTT
TRBJ2-3	TRBV3-1	-	-	CASSQHETGRRGTQYF	TGTGCCAGCAGCCAACATGAGACAGGGAGGCGTGGTACGCAGTATTTT
TRBJ2-1	TRBV7-2	-	-	CASSLPNRGEQFF	TGTGCCAGCAGCTTGCCTAATCGAGGTGAGCAGTTCTTC
TRBJ2-1	TRBV25-1	-	-	CASRKGGDYNEQFF	TGTGCCAGCAGGAAAGGGGGAGACTACAATGAGCAGTTCTTC
TRBJ2-2	TRBV6-5	-	once	CASSHRATGELFF	TGTGCCAGCAGTCACAGGGCCACCGGGGAGCTGTTTTTT
TRBJ2-5	TRBV6-6	-	-	CASSLPETQYF	TGTGCCAGCAGTTTACCGGAGACCCAGTACTTC
TRBJ2-1	TRBV10-3	-	-	CAIGTVGNEQFF	TGTGCCATCGGGACCGTAGGGAATGAGCAGTTCTTC
TRBJ2-3	TRBV5-5	TRBD2	-	CASSLVPSGVDTQYF	TGTGCCAGCAGCTTGGTTCCTAGCGGGGTAGATACGCAGTATTTT
TRBJ1-1	TRBV20-1	-	-	CSARERGNTEAFF	TGCAGTGCTAGAGAGCGCGGGAACACTGAAGCTTTCTTT
TRBJ2-1	TRBV20-1	-	-	CSARWSNEQFF	TGCAGTGCTCGGTGGAGCAATGAGCAGTTCTTC
TRBJ2-7	TRBV20-1	-	-	CSALAPQDTYEQYF	TGCAGTGCCTTGGCACCACAGGATACCTACGAGCAGTACTTC
TRBJ2-3	TRBV12-3/TRBV12-4	-	-	CASSSPGKGATDTQYF	TGTGCCAGCAGCTCCCCCGGGAAAGGGGCTACAGATACGCAGTATTTT
TRBJ2-3	TRBV14	TRBD2	-	CAGSQERGGSAPDTQYF	TGTGCCGGCAGCCAAGAACGTGGCGGGAGTGCCCCAGATACGCAGTATTTT
TRBJ2-3	TRBV7-6	-	-	CASSPRGSPVTQYF	TGTGCCAGCAGCCCCCGAGGTTCGCCGGTTACGCAGTATTTT
TRBJ1-2	TRBV5-1	-	-	CASSLTQGMNYGYTF	TGCGCCAGCAGCTTGACACAGGGTATGAACTATGGCTACACCTTC
TRBJ2-7	TRBV5-1	-	-	CASSLGLATYNEQYF	TGCGCCAGCAGCTTGGGCCTAGCCACCTACAATGAGCAGTACTTC